Listed here is a single TCR beta chain. The data derive from a study of cytomegalovirus exposure and HLA in healthy donors. Study summary: Around 180 million T cells yielded more than 90 million unique TCR beta sequences in earlier analysis.

PCR employed 60 Vbeta and 13 Jbeta primers. Libraries were prepared by immunoSEQ multiplex PCR; TCRdb keeps only in-frame clonotypes and omits some of them. The repertoire holds roughly 220,000 clones, with about 77% as singletons. Sequencing was carried out using PBMCs. The receptor was isolated from a woman in her 30s in good health and CMV-seronegative.

The CDR3 DNA reads TGCGCCAGCAGCCTAAGCGAAGGGGCTCCAAACACTGAAGCTTTCTTT. This codes for CASSLSEGAPNTEAFF. The rearrangement joins TRBV5-1 to TRBJ1-1; perhaps TRBD1 as D (5 bases). V lost 4 bases to trimming and J lost 2 bases, with 18 bases between them. CDR3 length equals 16 residues. Germline loops: CDR1 SGHRS, CDR2 YFSETQ. The full variable domain, its missing parts supplied by reference TRBV5-1 and TRBJ1-1, is KAGVTQTPRYLIKTRGQQVTLSCSPISGHRSVSWYQQTPGQGLQFLFEYFSETQRNKGNFPGRFSGRQFSNSRSEMNVSTLELGDSALYLCASSLSEGAPNTEAFFGQGTRLTVV.